This T cell receptor (beta chain) came from a study of Tregs in tolerant kidney transplant recipients. Using immunoSEQ multiplex PCR, the repertoire was profiled, and TCRdb retains in-frame clones only, with some absent. The table has about 83,000 clones, roughly 98% seen once. CDR1 is SGHRS and CDR2 is YFSETQ in the germline V gene. V dropped 5 bases and J dropped 2 bases, with 12 bases sitting between them. The CDR3 is 14 amino acids. This sequence originates from a human donor who received a combined kidney and bone marrow transplant. J is TRBJ2-3 and V is TRBV5-1; D is perhaps TRBD1 (6 bases). The specimen was CD4+ T cells from blood, collected before the transplant. The CDR3 here is CASRGQTNTDTQYF. Here the CDR3 DNA reads TGCGCCAGCAGAGGACAGACTAACACAGATACGCAGTATTTT.